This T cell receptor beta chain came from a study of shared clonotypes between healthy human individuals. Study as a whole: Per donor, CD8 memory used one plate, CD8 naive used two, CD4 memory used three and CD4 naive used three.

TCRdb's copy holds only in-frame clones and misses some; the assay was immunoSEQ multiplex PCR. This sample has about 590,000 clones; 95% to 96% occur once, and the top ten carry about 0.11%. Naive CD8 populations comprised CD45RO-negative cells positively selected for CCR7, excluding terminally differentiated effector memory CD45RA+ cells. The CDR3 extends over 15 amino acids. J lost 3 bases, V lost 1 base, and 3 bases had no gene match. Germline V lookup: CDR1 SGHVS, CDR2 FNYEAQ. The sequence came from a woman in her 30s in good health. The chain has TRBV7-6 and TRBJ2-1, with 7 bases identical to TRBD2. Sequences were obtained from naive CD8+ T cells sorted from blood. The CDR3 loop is CASSLGLAVYNEQFF. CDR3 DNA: TGTGCCAGCAGCTTAGGGCTAGCGGTCTACAATGAGCAGTTCTTC.